These 14 T cell receptor beta chains share one sample of origin, sequenced in a study of identical twins. TCRdb passed the 5' RACE reads through MiXCR, listing each CDR3 protein once. The sample has about 690,000 distinct CDR3 sequences, around 6.1% seen once. The sequenced sample consisted of naive T cells sorted from blood. The receptors come from a man aged 18 to 30 in good health.

This clonotype appeared many times. The chain couples TRBV7-6 to TRBJ2-3; D gene unclear. Between the trimmed V and J ends, which lost 6 bases and 2 bases, there was a span of 9 bases. In germline, CDR1 is SGHVS, CDR2 FNYEAQ. The CDR3 consists of 13 residues. The DNA of the CDR3 is TGTGCCAGCAGGCGTTTGCCCACAGATACGCAGTATTTT. Translating gives CASRRLPTDTQYF.

Only a few counts were recorded for this clonotype. The V gene is TRBV6-1, the J gene TRBJ2-7; 10 bases map to TRBD1. The V gene's germline CDR1 is MNHNS and CDR2 SASEGT. CDR3 length: 15 residues. V was clipped by 6 bases and J by 5 bases; unmatched bases: 10. CDR3 sequence: CASRATLTGGHEQYV. Here the CDR3 DNA reads TGTGCCAGCAGGGCAACCTTGACAGGGGGCCACGAGCAGTACGTC.

This clonotype was recorded at least ten times. The V gene is TRBV12-3 or TRBV12-4, the J gene TRBJ2-2, with 7 bases fitting TRBD2. The V gene end was trimmed by 2 bases and the J gene end by 5 bases; junction bases not matched to a gene: 2. The length of the CDR3 is 14 residues. The CDR3 DNA reads TGTGCCAGCAGTTTAACGGGGGGTACCGGGGAGCTGTTTTTT. Translation: CASSLTGGTGELFF.

The gene calls are TRBV27 and TRBJ2-7, with 9 nucleotides matching TRBD2. This CDR3 region has 13 residues. The ends lost 8 bases at V and 9 bases at J; junction bases unmatched: 11. CDR1 and CDR2 from the germline V gene are MNHEY and SMNVEV (reference sequence). CDR3 protein: CASAGTPAGGQYF. CDR3 sequence (DNA): TGTGCCAGCGCGGGGACTCCAGCGGGGGGGCAGTACTTC.

There are many counts of this clonotype. The rearrangement joins TRBV7-9 to TRBJ2-3, with D perhaps matching TRBD1 (5 bases). Trimming pared 0 bases from V and 2 bases from J, leaving 9 bases between. Germline V gene sequence: CDR1 SEHNR, CDR2 FQNEAQ (reference sequence). The length of the CDR3 is 15 residues. The CDR3 region is CASSLAQGLTDTQYF. CDR3 nucleotides: TGTGCCAGCAGCTTAGCCCAGGGTCTCACAGATACGCAGTATTTT.

This clonotype has at least ten counts. The genes are TRBV10-3 and TRBJ2-5, with 8 bases aligning to TRBD2. The CDR3 is 13 residues long. J was trimmed by 6 bases and V by 5 bases; bases with no gene match: 5. Germline values: CDR1 ENHRY, CDR2 SYGVKD. The DNA for the CDR3 is TGTGCCATCAGTACGGGACTAGAGAAGACCCAGTACTTC. This translates into CAISTGLEKTQYF.

This clonotype was found many times. The chain employs TRBV9 and TRBJ2-1; 11 bases match TRBD2. V trimming: 0 bases; J trimming: 9 bases; junction bases outside the gene matches: 8. The CDR3 has 16 amino acids. Germline values: CDR1 SGDLS, CDR2 YYNGEE. CDR3 bases: TGTGCCAGCAGCGTAGCTTTAGCGGGAGGGCCTCGTGAGCAGTTCTTC. Translated: CASSVALAGGPREQFF.

This clonotype was counted ten times or more. The chain has TRBV15 and TRBJ2-3; 7 bases align to TRBD1. V lost 0 bases and J lost 6; bases outside the gene matches: 12. In germline, CDR1 is LNHNV, CDR2 YYDKDF (reference sequence). This CDR3 is built from 17 residues. Written as DNA, the CDR3 is TGTGCCACCAGCAGAGATTACGCGGAACCGACAGGGGATACGCAGTATTTT. Translated: CATSRDYAEPTGDTQYF.

The gene calls are TRBV5-6 and TRBJ2-1; D is perhaps TRBD2 (5 bases). Germline values: CDR1 SGHDT, CDR2 YYEEEE. The CDR3 length is 13 residues. The germline V and J ends were trimmed by 4 bases and 5 bases, with 10 bases remaining between them. The CDR3 sequence is CASSPTNNNEQFF. The CDR3 nucleotides are TGTGCCAGCAGCCCGACTAATAACAATGAGCAGTTCTTC.

This chain uses TRBV5-5 with TRBJ1-2; 12 bases line up with TRBD1. The CDR3 is made up of 18 amino acids. Germline V gene data show CDR1 as SGHKS and CDR2 as YYEKEE (reference sequence). J gave up 10 bases and V 0 bases, and 16 bases lay outside the gene matches. CDR3 amino acids: CASSLGLGQGARLEDYTF. The CDR3, as DNA: TGTGCCAGCAGCTTGGGTTTGGGACAGGGGGCAAGATTGGAAGACTACACCTTC.

Note on this clonotype: With a much larger clone just one base away, this may be a read error. Likely a read error: the CDR3 ends without its conserved phenylalanine or tryptophan. The rearrangement uses TRBV20-1 and TRBJ2-2; D gene ambiguous. Germline V gives CDR1 DFQATT, CDR2 SNEGSKA (reference sequence). There are 13 residues in the CDR3. CDR3 nucleotide sequence: TGCAGTGCTGGAGATTATCGGGCCGGGGAGCTGTTTTCT. Translating it yields CSAGDYRAGELFS.

This clonotype was recorded at least ten times. This sequence joins TRBV29-1 and TRBJ1-2; possible D gene TRBD1, 6 bases. V lost 4 bases and J 3 bases, leaving 12 bases between the germline ends. CDR1 is SQVTM, CDR2 ANQGSEA, per germline. This CDR3 has 13 residues. The CDR3 spells CSVAAGADYGYTF. CDR3 DNA sequence: TGCAGCGTTGCGGCAGGGGCGGACTATGGCTACACCTTC.

The CDR3 region has the DNA TGTGCCACTTCGGGGGTAGCGGAGTACAATGAGCAGTTCTTC. Translation: CATSGVAEYNEQFF. V usage is TRBV19 and J usage is TRBJ2-1; a possible D gene is TRBD2 (6 bases). Germline loops: CDR1 LNHDA, CDR2 SQIVND (reference sequence). The CDR3 runs 14 residues. V lost 10 bases to trimming and J lost 4 bases, with 17 bases between them.

The rearrangement links TRBV27 to TRBJ2-7; weak D call: TRBD1 (6 bases). From germline, CDR1 is MNHEY and CDR2 SMNVEV (reference sequence). The length of the CDR3 is 15 residues. V gave up 4 bases and J gave up 0 bases, with 13 bases separating them. The CDR3 coding sequence is TGTGCCAGCAGTTCGACAGGTTTGAGCTCCTACGAGCAGTACTTC. Translation: CASSSTGLSSYEQYF.